The present T cell receptor beta chain was sequenced within a study of T cell repertoires in cytomegalovirus infection. Background on the study: Through public TCR beta signatures, both CMV infection and matching HLA type were indicated. Whole-study findings and limits: There were HLA-C-restricted CMV-specific TCR beta clonotypes dominating the ex vivo response.

The CDR3 totals 14 residues. In germline, CDR1 is SGHVS, CDR2 FNYEAQ. A single record per CDR3 protein comes from TCRdb applying MiXCR to the reads. Found here are 900,000 to 950,000 distinct CDR3 sequences, around a third of them singletons; the top ten hold more than 13%. On this clonotype itself: Its antigen is not known. One end of the junction fails to match germline, which may point to a read error.

The source is a human donor in good health (CMV status not recorded). Some clones in this sample may be carry-over from other donors' samples. The chain recombines TRBV7-6 with TRBJ2-1, with a possible D match to TRBD2 (6 bases). The specimen was cultured CD8+ T cells from PBMCs, collected from culture after CMV antigen stimulation. CDR3: CASRFRTAGNGQFF. CDR3 bases: TGTGCCAGCAGATTCCGGACCGCGGGGAATGGGCAGTTCTTC.